This T cell receptor beta chain was profiled in a study of control samples from healthy donors and cancer patients. With V trimmed by 0 bases and J by 1 base, 6 bases remained unmatched. The CDR3 is 17 amino acids. Per germline, CDR1 SGHRS and CDR2 YFSETQ. Generated by immunoSEQ multiplex PCR, the TCRdb table keeps only in-frame clones and is missing some. The data show some 25,000 clones, roughly four fifths seen once. The sample taken for sequencing was PBMCs. The clonotype was recovered from a man aged 55 to 69 with colorectal cancer. The chain is built from TRBV5-1 and TRBJ2-3; 9 nucleotides match TRBD2. DNA of the CDR3: TGCGCCAGCAGCTTGGGACTAGCGGCCAGTGGCACAGATACGCAGTATTTT. Amino acid sequence: CASSLGLAASGTDTQYF.